This T cell receptor (beta chain) is drawn from a study of vaccination and CD4 T cells after COVID-19. Across the study: Each of the control cultures got a CEFX pool, an HIV-1 Nef pool, or no peptide.

This clonotype came up a few times. Its target is not known. Sample treatment: approximately 10-day PBMC culture with coronavirus spike peptide pools or control peptides (ViraFEST assay). Peptide pool stimulation in ViraFEST expanded antigen-specific T cells, whose TCRs were then sequenced. Half-medium changes with fresh IL-2 medium occurred on days 3 and 7. Oncomine TCR Beta short-read sequencing was applied to DNA from cultured CD4+ T cells. TCRdb reprocessed the PCR reads with MiXCR, giving one entry per CDR3 protein. The table has about 20,000 distinct CDR3 sequences, 50% to 60% seen once; the top ten hold approximately 10%. Sequencing was done on a sample of CD4+ T cells from blood, cultured in vitro. This TCR was sampled from a human donor who had recovered from COVID-19.

DNA of the CDR3: TGTGCCAGCAGTCTCCGCTCGCGTAGGGCGAATCAGCCCCAGCATTTT. Translation gives CASSLRSRRANQPQHF. This chain joins TRBV28 and TRBJ1-5; D gene uncertain. Trimming took 5 bases from V and 4 from J, leaving 18 bases between them. Germline CDR1 reads MDHEN; CDR2 reads SYDVKM. This CDR3 has 16 amino acids.